The 32 T cell receptor beta chains in this list originate from one sample, sequenced in a study of blood T cell repertoires in COVID-19. Some clones are missing from TCRdb's copy, which holds only in-frame ones; the method was immunoSEQ multiplex PCR. The top ten hold under 1.5% of the sample, which has roughly 220,000 clones, 65% to 90% seen once. The specimen was peripheral blood. The receptors stem from a woman aged 40 to 50 who had recovered from COVID-19.

This chain links TRBV27 with TRBJ2-7; 7 nucleotides line up with TRBD1. Per germline, CDR1 MNHEY and CDR2 SMNVEV (reference sequence). The CDR3 length is 14 residues. The trim removed 6 bases at V and 2 bases at J, leaving 7 bases unmatched. DNA for the CDR3: TGTGCCAGCAGCCAGCCAGACAGGGCCTACGAGCAGTACTTC. It translates to CASSQPDRAYEQYF.

This rearrangement joins TRBV30 to TRBJ2-1; TRBD1 agrees at 11 bases. The CDR3 consists of 13 residues. The junction had 2 bases not matched to a gene; V was cut back by 3 bases and J by 7 bases. Germline V gene data show CDR1 as GTSNPN and CDR2 as SVGIG (reference sequence). CDR3 region: CAWRGQGGNEQFF. The DNA for the CDR3 is TGTGCCTGGAGGGGACAGGGGGGAAATGAGCAGTTCTTC.

This chain links TRBV7-3 with TRBJ2-2, with TRBD1 matching over 8 bases. CDR3 length: 16 residues. Losses at the gene ends were 4 bases for V and 4 bases for J; bases not matched to a gene: 8. Germline CDR1 and CDR2: SGHTA and FQGTGA. The chain's CDR3 is CASSWGDRLITGELFF. CDR3 nucleotide sequence: TGTGCCAGCAGCTGGGGGGACAGGCTAATCACCGGGGAGCTGTTTTTT.

The chain couples TRBV19 to TRBJ2-5; D possibly corresponds to TRBD1 (5 bases). Germline V gene sequence: CDR1 LNHDA, CDR2 SQIVND (reference sequence). V gave up 2 bases and J gave up 3 bases, with 7 bases separating them. This CDR3 has 13 amino acids. In DNA, the CDR3 is TGTGCCAGTAGTATAACCAGGGAAGAGACCCAGTACTTC. Translating it yields CASSITREETQYF.

CDR3 DNA: TGCGCCACCTCTAGCGGGGGGAATGAAGAGACCCAGTACTTC. Its translation is CATSSGGNEETQYF. The chain uses TRBV5-1 and TRBJ2-5; TRBD2 matches 11 bases. With 9 bases clipped from V and 3 bases from J, the junction kept 7 bases outside the gene matches. The CDR3 loop spans 14 amino acids. Germline-derived CDR1 and CDR2 are SGHRS and YFSETQ.

This chain joins TRBV25-1 and TRBJ2-3, with 9 bases aligning to TRBD2. The CDR3 sequence is 17 residues long. The V segment lost 0 bases and the J segment 2 bases; nucleotides outside the gene matches: 6. Germline V lookup: CDR1 MGHDK, CDR2 SYGVNS. CDR3 nucleotide sequence: TGTGCCAGCAGTGAATATCGGCTAGCGGGGCTCACAGATACGCAGTATTTT. The encoded protein is CASSEYRLAGLTDTQYF. The full variable domain, in which reference TRBV25-1 and TRBJ2-3 provide the parts outside the CDR3, is EADIYQTPRYLVIGTGKKITLECSQTMGHDKMYWYQQDPGMELHLIHYSYGVNSTEKGDLSSESTVSRIRTEHFPLTLESARPSHTSQYLCASSEYRLAGLTDTQYFGPGTRLTVL.

The chain joins TRBV5-6 to TRBJ2-1; 14 bases line up with TRBD2. V lost 0 bases, J lost 8 bases, and 7 bases stayed unmatched. CDR3 length equals 17 residues. From germline, CDR1 is SGHDT and CDR2 YYEEEE. Written as DNA, the CDR3 is TGTGCCAGCAGCTTGGAGACTAGCGGGGGGGCATGGGATGAGCAGTTCTTC. As protein: CASSLETSGGAWDEQFF. Together with reference TRBV5-6 and TRBJ2-1, the CDR3 gives the full variable domain: DAGVTQSPTHLIKTRGQQVTLRCSPKSGHDTVSWYQQALGQGPQFIFQYYEEEERQRGNFPDRFSGHQFPNYSSELNVNALLLGDSALYLCASSLETSGGAWDEQFFGPGTRLTVL.

This chain joins TRBV29-1 and TRBJ1-1; TRBD1 might be the D (6 bases). CDR3 length: 13 amino acids. Deletions cut 7 bases from V and 3 bases from J, with 15 bases between. Germline CDR1 reads SQVTM; CDR2 reads ANQGSEA. Here the CDR3 reads CSGSQGWDTEAFF. CDR3 nucleotides: TGCAGCGGATCTCAGGGGTGGGACACTGAAGCTTTCTTT.

The chain is built from TRBV2 and TRBJ2-3; 9 bases line up with TRBD2. The CDR3 spans 13 residues. V lost 9 bases to trimming and J lost 1 base; unmatched junction nucleotides: 2. Per germline, CDR1 SNHLY and CDR2 FYNNEI. The CDR3 DNA reads TGTGCCAGGAGGACTAGCGGCACAGATACGCAGTATTTT. As protein: CARRTSGTDTQYF.

The rearrangement joins TRBV7-3 to TRBJ2-5; 10 bases are a match to TRBD2. Per the germline V gene, CDR1 is SGHTA and CDR2 is FQGTGA. The V segment lost 5 bases and the J segment 2 bases; nucleotides outside the gene matches: 5. The CDR3 runs to 15 residues. The CDR3 DNA reads as TGTGCCAGCAGCCTGGCTAGCGGGGGTCAAGAGACCCAGTACTTC. Translated: CASSLASGGQETQYF. Looking up the rest from reference TRBV7-3 and TRBJ2-5 gives the full variable domain: GAGVSQTPSNKVTEKGKYVELRCDPISGHTALYWYRQSLGQGPEFLIYFQGTGAADDSGLPNDRFFAVRPEGSVSTLKIQRTERGDSAVYLCASSLASGGQETQYFGPGTRLLVL.

This clone was recorded only once. CDR3 sequence reads: CASSHITSGTDTQYF. The CDR3 DNA reads as TGCGCCAGCAGCCACATAACTAGCGGCACAGATACGCAGTATTTT. This sequence joins TRBV5-1 and TRBJ2-3; TRBD2 matches at 7 bases. Germline CDR1 and CDR2: SGHRS and YFSETQ. CDR3 length equals 15 residues. V lost 4 bases to trimming and J lost 1 base; unmatched junction nucleotides: 6.

V gene TRBV28 combines with J gene TRBJ1-2, with a tentative D call TRBD1 (5 bases). Per the germline V gene, CDR1 is MDHEN and CDR2 is SYDVKM. V dropped 5 bases and J dropped 5 bases, with 21 bases sitting between them. The length of the CDR3 is 16 residues. The CDR3 reads CASSPSGRGLDYGYTF. The CDR3 DNA is TGTGCCAGCAGTCCCTCGGGTAGGGGTTTGGATTATGGCTACACCTTC.

This chain connects TRBV11-3 to TRBJ2-5; 7 bases match TRBD1. There are 15 residues in the CDR3. Germline CDR1 SGHNT, CDR2 YENEEA. The junction had 6 bases not matched to a gene; V was cut back by 5 bases and J by 0 bases. The CDR3, as DNA: TGTGCCAGCAGCCCCATGGGACAGTACCAAGAGACCCAGTACTTC. It yields the protein CASSPMGQYQETQYF.

The rearrangement joins TRBV7-2 to TRBJ1-1; 7 nucleotides align to TRBD1. The CDR3 runs 14 residues. Unmatched junction bases numbered 1, after V lost 3 bases and J lost 0 bases. CDR1 and CDR2 from the germline V gene are SGHTA and FQGNSA. Here the CDR3 reads CASSLTGMNTEAFF. The CDR3, as DNA: TGTGCCAGCAGCTTGACAGGGATGAACACTGAAGCTTTCTTT.

V usage is TRBV18 and J usage is TRBJ1-1; 7 bases map to TRBD1. There are 17 residues in the CDR3. The germline CDR1 and CDR2 sequences are KGHSH and LQKENI. The J segment lost 0 bases and the V segment lost 4 bases, leaving 11 bases of the junction unmatched. The CDR3 loop reads CASSQVPTGTMNTEAFF. CDR3 DNA sequence: TGTGCCAGCTCACAGGTCCCGACAGGGACCATGAACACTGAAGCTTTCTTT. The full variable domain, rest sourced from reference TRBV18 and TRBJ1-1, is NAGVMQNPRHLVRRRGQEARLRCSPMKGHSHVYWYRQLPEEGLKFMVYLQKENIIDESGMPKERFSAEFPKEGPSILRIQQVVRGDSAAYFCASSQVPTGTMNTEAFFGQGTRLTVV.

The V and J genes are TRBV5-4 and TRBJ2-7; D ambiguous. Trimming removed 4 bases from V and 2 bases from J, with 13 bases in between. Germline CDR1 SGHNT, CDR2 YYREEE (reference sequence). This CDR3 has 14 residues. Here the CDR3 reads CASSPTGLAYEQYF. Here the CDR3 DNA reads TGTGCCAGCAGCCCGACCGGGTTAGCCTACGAGCAGTACTTC.

The rearrangement uses TRBV10-1 and TRBJ1-1; TRBD1 matches 12 bases. CDR3 size: 14 residues. Trimming at V came to 5 bases and at J to 8 bases, leaving 6 bases not matched to a gene. Germline V lookup: CDR1 WNHNN, CDR2 SYGVQD (reference sequence). Here the CDR3 reads CASSIGTGGAEAFF. CDR3 DNA: TGCGCCAGCAGTATAGGGACAGGGGGCGCGGAAGCTTTCTTT.

This clone was seen only a few times. This sequence joins TRBV5-6 and TRBJ2-2, with TRBD1 identical over 9 bases. Germline-derived CDR1 and CDR2 are SGHDT and YYEEEE. The CDR3 is 15 amino acids. V dropped 4 bases and J dropped 5; count of bases not matched to a gene: 6. The CDR3: CASSTRDRDTGELFF. CDR3 coding DNA: TGTGCCAGCAGCACCCGGGACAGGGATACCGGGGAGCTGTTTTTT.

J is TRBJ2-5 and V is TRBV19; 7 bases agree with TRBD1. The CDR3 runs to 14 residues. CDR1 is LNHDA and CDR2 is SQIVND in the germline V gene (reference sequence). The V gene end was trimmed by 5 bases and the J gene end by 9 bases; junction bases not matched to a gene: 12. CDR3 in amino acids: CASSSTGSRVSQYF. DNA of the CDR3: TGTGCCAGTAGTTCGACAGGGTCAAGGGTCTCCCAGTACTTC. The entire variable domain, with the rest obtained from reference TRBV19 and TRBJ2-5, is as follows: DGGITQSPKYLFRKEGQNVTLSCEQNLNHDAMYWYRQDPGQGLRLIYYSQIVNDFQKGDIAEGYSVSREKKESFPLTVTSAQKNPTAFYLCASSSTGSRVSQYFGPGTRLLVL.

The chain is built from TRBV5-6 and TRBJ2-2, with D possibly matching TRBD1 (6 bases). The CDR3 is made up of 13 amino acids. V lost 0 bases, J lost 6 bases, and 6 bases lay in between. Germline CDR1 reads SGHDT; CDR2 reads YYEEEE. The CDR3 region has the DNA TGTGCCAGCAGCTTGGACAGGGCCGGGGAGCTGTTTTTT. Its protein product is CASSLDRAGELFF. The full variable domain, rest sourced from reference TRBV5-6 and TRBJ2-2, is DAGVTQSPTHLIKTRGQQVTLRCSPKSGHDTVSWYQQALGQGPQFIFQYYEEEERQRGNFPDRFSGHQFPNYSSELNVNALLLGDSALYLCASSLDRAGELFFGEGSRLTVL.

This clone has just a few counts. The gene calls are TRBV3-1 (or the pseudogene TRBV3-2) and TRBJ1-4; D call uncertain. The CDR3 runs 16 residues. Germline V gene lookup returns CDR1 LGHDT and CDR2 YNNKEL (reference sequence). The V end lost 1 base, the J end lost 5 bases, and 14 bases lay between the germline ends. The DNA of the CDR3 is TGTGCCAGCAGCCAAGCAGCAGACGGGAGGAATGAAAAACTGTTTTTT. It yields the protein CASSQAADGRNEKLFF.

This clone was found once. The chain joins TRBV10-3 to TRBJ1-6; maybe TRBD1 (5 bases). This CDR3 is 15 amino acids long. Per germline, CDR1 ENHRY and CDR2 SYGVKD. With 0 bases removed from V and 8 bases from J, the gap between germline ends came to 11 bases. The CDR3 protein is CAISESKGEDSPLHF. The CDR3 DNA sequence: TGTGCCATCAGTGAGTCAAAAGGGGAGGATTCACCCCTCCACTTT.

V gene TRBV7-8 combines with J gene TRBJ1-1, with D uncertain. Germline V gene sequence: CDR1 SGHVS, CDR2 FQNEAQ. V dropped 5 bases and J dropped 5 bases, with 12 bases sitting between them. This CDR3 has 13 amino acids. The CDR3 sequence is CASSMTRETEAFF. CDR3 sequence (DNA): TGTGCCAGCAGCATGACACGGGAAACTGAAGCTTTCTTT.

By proportion, this clone is medium-sized. V gene TRBV7-9 combines with J gene TRBJ1-5; a possible D gene is TRBD1 (6 bases). This CDR3 spans 12 amino acids. V shed 5 bases and J shed 6 bases, with 8 bases lying between them. CDR1 and CDR2 from the germline V gene are SEHNR and FQNEAQ (reference sequence). The CDR3 DNA follows: TGTGCCAGCAGCGTACAGGGTCAGCCCCAGCATTTT. Amino acid sequence: CASSVQGQPQHF.

A note on this clone: The same CDR3 also results from other DNA sequences found in this sample. V usage is TRBV7-3 and J usage is TRBJ2-2, with a possible D match to TRBD1 (5 bases). The V end was cut by 5 bases, the J end by 5 bases, with 9 bases between. This CDR3 has 13 residues. The germline gives CDR1 SGHTA, CDR2 FQGTGA. For the CDR3, the DNA is TGTGCCAGCAGCCCCCAGGGAACCGGGGAGCTGTTTTTT. Encoded protein: CASSPQGTGELFF.

The chain joins TRBV7-2 to TRBJ1-1; D is uncertain. There are 14 residues in the CDR3. CDR1 and CDR2 (germline): SGHTA, FQGNSA. V was clipped by 5 bases and J by 4 bases, with 14 bases between them. CDR3: CASSARLLPTEAFF. CDR3 nucleotide sequence: TGTGCCAGCAGCGCCCGACTCCTACCCACTGAAGCTTTCTTT.

The V call is TRBV2, the J call TRBJ2-7; D is possibly TRBD1 (6 bases). The CDR3 length is 16 residues. Germline CDR1 is SNHLY and CDR2 is FYNNEI. V lost 2 bases, J lost 3 bases, and 17 bases lay in between. CDR3 protein: CASSELGTTTVYEQYF. Here the CDR3 DNA reads TGTGCCAGCAGTGAACTTGGGACAACCACGGTCTACGAGCAGTACTTC.

This clone appeared a single time. The CDR3 loop is CASSIPSANSPLHF. CDR3 nucleotide sequence: TGTGCCAGTAGTATACCCAGCGCGAATTCACCCCTCCACTTT. The V call is TRBV19, the J call TRBJ1-6; no clear D gene. The length of the CDR3 is 14 residues. Germline values: CDR1 LNHDA, CDR2 SQIVND (reference sequence). V lost 2 bases, J lost 7 bases, and 9 bases lay in between.

This chain joins TRBV6-5 and TRBJ2-1; D is perhaps TRBD2 (5 bases). The CDR3 spans 14 residues. The germline V gene encodes CDR1 MNHEY and CDR2 SVGAGI. The V end was cut by 5 bases, the J end by 0 bases, with 8 bases between. The CDR3 protein is CASSSGSSYNEQFF. Written as DNA, the CDR3 is TGTGCCAGCAGTAGCGGAAGCTCCTACAATGAGCAGTTCTTC.

The chain employs TRBV5-1 and TRBJ1-2, with TRBD1 matching over 7 bases. Germline CDR1 and CDR2: SGHRS and YFSETQ. Trimming cost V 0 bases and J 4 bases; bases outside gene matches: 6. The CDR3 spans 15 residues. CDR3 region: CASSLGFGQVYGYTF. The CDR3 DNA is TGCGCCAGCAGCTTGGGGTTTGGACAGGTCTATGGCTACACCTTC.

The V and J genes are TRBV7-2 and TRBJ2-7; D remains unclear. The CDR3 covers 13 residues. Germline V CDR1 and CDR2: SGHTA, FQGNSA. V shed 2 bases and J shed 4 bases, with 9 bases lying between them. The CDR3 bases are TGTGCCAGCAGCTTAATTGATCGGTACGAGCAGTACTTC. This translates into CASSLIDRYEQYF.

The chain links TRBV2 to TRBJ1-1; 12 positions match TRBD1. V shed 6 bases and J 10 bases; nucleotides not matched to a gene: 12. Germline CDR1 reads SNHLY; CDR2 reads FYNNEI. The length of the CDR3 is 15 residues. The CDR3 loop reads CASSYSGTGGFSAFF. CDR3 bases: TGTGCCAGCAGCTATTCCGGGACAGGGGGCTTTTCAGCTTTCTTT. The variable domain in full, completed from reference TRBV2 and TRBJ1-1, reads EPEVTQTPSHQVTQMGQEVILRCVPISNHLYFYWYRQILGQKVEFLVSFYNNEISEKSEIFDDQFSVERPDGSNFTLKIRSTKLEDSAMYFCASSYSGTGGFSAFFGQGTRLTVV.